The 2 T cell receptor beta chains in this list originate from one sample, sequenced in a study of vaccination and CD4 T cells after COVID-19. With the Oncomine TCR Beta short-read assay, DNA from cultured CD4+ T cells was sequenced. TCRdb itself ran the PCR reads through MiXCR, one entry per CDR3 protein. The sample lists around 10,000 distinct CDR3 sequences, about three fifths occurring once. Documented treatment: approximately nine-day PBMC culture with coronavirus spike peptide pools or control peptides (ViraFEST assay). For these TCRs, the target antigens are not known. The material sequenced was CD4+ T cells from blood, cultured in vitro. These receptors were obtained from a human donor who had recovered from COVID-19.

This clonotype was counted a few times. V usage is TRBV11-2 and J usage is TRBJ2-1; 15 bases match TRBD2. After removal of 5 bases from V and 11 bases from J, the junction contained 19 bases not matched to a gene. CDR1 SGHAT and CDR2 FQNNGV come from the germline V gene. There are 19 residues in the CDR3. The CDR3 loop is CASSQGWGGLAGGGGQQFF. Here the CDR3 DNA reads TGTGCCAGCAGCCAAGGGTGGGGGGGACTAGCGGGGGGAGGCGGCCAGCAGTTCTTC. Full variable domain (outside the CDR3, taken from reference TRBV11-2 and TRBJ2-1): EAGVAQSPRYKIIEKRQSVAFWCNPISGHATLYWYQQILGQGPKLLIQFQNNGVVDDSQLPKDRFSAERLKGVDSTLKIQPAKLEDSAVYLCASSQGWGGLAGGGGQQFFGPGTRLTVL.

The sample holds one count of this clonotype. This chain links TRBV6-1 with TRBJ1-1; 9 nucleotides match TRBD1. Trimming removed 6 bases from V and 0 bases from J; junction bases left unmatched: 5. Per germline, CDR1 MNHNS and CDR2 SASEGT. The length of the CDR3 is 15 residues. CDR3 in DNA: TGTGCCAGCAGCATGGACAGGGGTATGAACACTGAAGCTTTCTTT. Translating it yields CASSMDRGMNTEAFF.